These T cell receptor beta chains were read from a single sample in a study of cytomegalovirus exposure and HLA in healthy donors. This table comes from immunoSEQ multiplex PCR, and its TCRdb copy is limited to in-frame clones, with some not included. The sample consists of some 120,000 clones, roughly 8.3% of them appearing once. The sample was PBMCs. The receptors were gathered from a man aged 40-49 years in good health and CMV-seronegative. Each CDR3 is given with its conserved first and last residue. Fields, in order: D gene, V gene, clone size, J gene, CDR3 protein, CDR3 DNA. The D gene is left open where the match is weak. Size tells how often a clone was seen (once, few, many) or the class of an expanded clone, and some rows leave it out.

NA	TRBV7-9	many	TRBJ2-7	CASSLVEGVDGQYF	TGTGCCAGCAGCTTAGTAGAGGGAGTGGACGGGCAGTACTTC
TRBD2	TRBV5-1	NA	TRBJ2-2	CASSLAGLAGTYGELFF	TGCGCCAGCAGCTTGGCGGGGCTAGCGGGGACTTACGGGGAGCTGTTTTTT
TRBD1	TRBV28	NA	TRBJ2-7	CASSDRGVPYEQYF	TGTGCCAGCAGTGACAGGGGGGTTCCCTACGAGCAGTACTTC
NA	TRBV19	few	TRBJ2-3	CASSGQLHTDTQYF	TGTGCCAGTAGTGGACAGCTCCACACAGATACGCAGTATTTT
NA	TRBV9	NA	TRBJ2-3	CASSLGVPRTDTQYF	TGTGCCAGCAGCTTAGGTGTTCCTAGAACAGATACGCAGTATTTT
TRBD2	TRBV2	few	TRBJ2-7	CASRLTSGAYEQYF	TGTGCCAGCAGATTGACTAGCGGGGCCTACGAGCAGTACTTC
TRBD1	TRBV7-9	few	TRBJ1-1	CASSLALTGVNTEAFF	TGTGCCAGCAGCTTAGCCTTGACAGGGGTGAACACTGAAGCTTTCTTT
TRBD2	TRBV6-5	few	TRBJ2-5	CASSYSRAGGLETQYF	TGTGCCAGCAGTTACTCGAGGGCGGGGGGTTTGGAGACCCAGTACTTC
TRBD1	TRBV19	NA	TRBJ1-5	CASSYGTDSNQPQHF	TGTGCCAGTAGTTACGGGACAGATAGCAATCAGCCCCAGCATTTT
NA	TRBV5-6	few	TRBJ1-2	CASSPDRWMYGYTF	TGTGCCAGCAGCCCTGACAGGTGGATGTATGGCTACACCTTC
NA	TRBV21-1	NA	TRBJ2-7	CASSLNKGTGENEQYF	TGTGCCAGCAGCCTAAATAAAGGGACAGGGGAAAACGAGCAGTACTTC
NA	TRBV6-5	few	TRBJ1-6	CASSYSNSPLHF	TGTGCCAGCAGTTATTCGAATTCACCCCTCCACTTT
TRBD1	TRBV2	NA	TRBJ1-6	CASSGGQRHNSPLHF	TGTGCCAGCAGTGGGGGACAGAGACATAATTCACCCCTCCACTTT
TRBD1	TRBV5-6	NA	TRBJ2-1	CASLKTGGKNEQFF	TGTGCCAGCTTAAAGACAGGGGGCAAAAATGAGCAGTTCTTC
TRBD1	TRBV15	NA	TRBJ1-1	CATSRDTGVNTEAFF	TGTGCCACCAGCAGAGATACAGGGGTGAACACTGAAGCTTTCTTT
NA	TRBV5-1	NA	TRBJ2-3	CASSFAGPRTDTQYF	TGCGCCAGCAGCTTTGCGGGGCCACGCACAGATACGCAGTATTTT
NA	TRBV27	few	TRBJ2-7	CASSLAQGYEQYF	TGTGCCAGCAGTTTGGCACAGGGTTACGAGCAGTACTTC
TRBD2	TRBV25-1	NA	TRBJ2-5	CASSEKETSAARETQYF	TGTGCCAGCAGTGAAAAGGAGACTAGCGCAGCGCGGGAGACCCAGTACTTC
TRBD1	TRBV15	few	TRBJ1-6	CATSGRQGSDSPLHF	TGTGCCACCAGCGGAAGACAGGGGAGCGATTCACCCCTCCACTTT
NA	TRBV27	few	TRBJ1-2	CASSLSGRNYGYTF	TGTGCCAGCAGTTTATCTGGCCGCAACTATGGCTACACCTTC
NA	TRBV5-4	few	TRBJ1-3	CASSLGSRNTIYF	TGTGCCAGCAGCTTGGGATCGAGGAACACCATATATTTT
NA	TRBV19	NA	TRBJ1-3	CASSTRAGNTIYF	TGTGCCAGTAGTACACGGGCTGGAAACACCATATATTTT
NA	TRBV19	NA	TRBJ1-1	CASSEGRTEAFF	TGTGCCAGTAGTGAGGGAAGAACTGAAGCTTTCTTT
TRBD1	TRBV2	few	TRBJ1-2	CASSVSGGIYGYTF	TGTGCCAGCAGTGTCTCAGGGGGGATCTATGGCTACACCTTC
TRBD1	TRBV30	NA	TRBJ2-5	CAWTRQGVGETQYF	TGTGCCTGGACGAGACAGGGGGTAGGGGAGACCCAGTACTTC
TRBD2	TRBV27	few	TRBJ2-7	CASSFRGGRYEQYF	TGTGCCAGCAGTTTTCGGGGGGGGCGGTACGAGCAGTACTTC
NA	TRBV4-1	NA	TRBJ1-5	CASSQEVVAVNQPQHF	TGCGCCAGCAGCCAAGAGGTGGTGGCAGTCAATCAGCCCCAGCATTTT
TRBD2	TRBV19	NA	TRBJ2-3	CASSIVGLTDTQYF	TGTGCCAGTAGTATAGTGGGACTAACAGATACGCAGTATTTT
TRBD2	TRBV18	few	TRBJ2-3	CASSPGTSGGATDTQYF	TGTGCCAGCTCACCGGGGACTAGCGGGGGAGCCACAGATACGCAGTATTTT
NA	TRBV7-3	few	TRBJ2-7	CASSLTGVGHEQYF	TGTGCCAGCAGCTTAACGGGAGTCGGGCACGAGCAGTACTTC
TRBD1	TRBV19	NA	TRBJ1-2	CASSNPHPLTGIFYGYTF	TGTGCCAGTAGTAATCCCCACCCCTTGACAGGGATTTTCTATGGCTACACCTTC
NA	TRBV6-1	medium-sized	TRBJ1-5	CATSSNEGQPQHF	TGTGCCACCTCCTCCAACGAGGGTCAGCCCCAGCATTTT
TRBD2	TRBV19	few	TRBJ2-1	CASEGAGLSYNEQFF	TGTGCCAGTGAGGGAGCGGGGCTCTCCTACAATGAGCAGTTCTTC
TRBD2	TRBV27	NA	TRBJ2-1	CASSHPGLVYEQFF	TGTGCCAGCAGCCATCCGGGACTAGTTTATGAGCAGTTCTTC
TRBD2	TRBV2	NA	TRBJ2-1	CASTKPGLAGGAVTEQFF	TGTGCCAGCACCAAGCCTGGACTAGCGGGGGGTGCAGTTACGGAGCAGTTCTTC
TRBD1	TRBV10-3	few	TRBJ1-2	CAISGSGQDYGYTF	TGTGCCATCAGTGGTTCAGGACAGGACTATGGCTACACCTTC
NA	TRBV5-6	few	TRBJ1-1	CASSLVVGTNTEAFF	TGTGCCAGCAGCTTGGTGGTGGGGACTAACACTGAAGCTTTCTTT
NA	TRBV6-1	many	TRBJ1-5	CASSSFVSNQPQHF	TGTGCCAGCAGTTCCTTCGTAAGCAATCAGCCCCAGCATTTT
NA	TRBV5-6	NA	TRBJ1-1	CASGLGRNTEAFF	TGTGCCAGCGGACTCGGGCGGAACACTGAAGCTTTCTTT
NA	TRBV19	NA	TRBJ1-5	CASSIVGYSNQPQHF	TGTGCCAGTAGTATAGTCGGGTATAGCAATCAGCCCCAGCATTTT
TRBD1	TRBV5-6	NA	TRBJ2-7	CVSSLGRGLEQYF	TGTGTCAGCAGCTTGGGCAGGGGGCTCGAGCAGTACTTC
TRBD1	TRBV28	NA	TRBJ2-5	CASSLSLQGARETQYF	TGTGCCAGCAGTTTATCCCTACAGGGGGCGCGGGAGACCCAGTACTTC
NA	TRBV6-6	few	TRBJ1-3	CASLQGGFGNTIYF	TGTGCCAGCCTCCAGGGAGGATTCGGAAACACCATATATTTT
NA	TRBV19	few	TRBJ2-2	CASRDSQTGELFF	TGTGCCAGTAGGGACAGCCAAACCGGGGAGCTGTTTTTT
NA	TRBV2	few	TRBJ1-2	CASSVGSNYGYTF	TGTGCCAGCAGTGTTGGCAGTAACTATGGCTACACCTTC
NA	TRBV6-6	NA	TRBJ2-5	CASSYSSETQYF	TGTGCCAGCAGTTACTCGAGCGAGACCCAGTACTTC
NA	TRBV6-1	NA	TRBJ2-7	CASSGQVTYEQYF	TGTGCCAGCAGTGGACAGGTTACCTACGAGCAGTACTTC
TRBD2	TRBV6-1	NA	TRBJ2-7	CAGGTSGVSYEQYF	TGTGCCGGGGGAACTAGCGGGGTCTCCTACGAGCAGTACTTC
NA	TRBV4-1	NA	TRBJ2-3	CASSHFPSDTQYF	TGCGCCAGCAGCCATTTTCCGTCAGATACGCAGTATTTT
NA	TRBV6-8	few	TRBJ1-2	CASSYHLIGLSTEIF	TGTGCCAGCAGTTATCATTTAATCGGGCTGTCGACAGAGATCTTC
NA	TRBV7-8	NA	TRBJ2-7	CASSLVTRGEQYF	TGTGCCAGCAGCTTAGTAACAAGGGGGGAGCAGTACTTC
NA	TRBV10-1	few	TRBJ1-1	CASSARGKSNTEAFF	TGCGCCAGCAGTGCTCGCGGGAAATCGAACACTGAAGCTTTCTTT
NA	TRBV5-4	NA	TRBJ2-7	CASSLAGEGLSYEQYF	TGTGCCAGCAGCTTGGCCGGAGAGGGTTTATCCTACGAGCAGTACTTC
NA	TRBV7-8	few	TRBJ1-5	CASSLGGLYSNQPQHF	TGTGCCAGCAGCTTAGGTGGCCTTTATAGCAATCAGCCCCAGCATTTT
TRBD1	TRBV7-3	few	TRBJ2-6	CASSLSPQGDRGRSGANVLTF	TGTGCCAGCAGCTTAAGTCCCCAGGGGGACAGGGGTCGCTCTGGGGCCAACGTCCTGACTTTC
TRBD1	TRBV29-1	NA	TRBJ1-1	CSVSLNRGTEAFF	TGCAGCGTTTCACTCAACAGGGGCACTGAAGCTTTCTTT